The 18 T cell receptor beta chains in this list originate from one sample, sequenced in a study of blood T cell repertoires in COVID-19 (TCRdb year 2020). Receptor libraries were prepared by the immunoSEQ multiplex PCR assay. TCRdb's version of the immuneACCESS table is confined to in-frame rearrangements and falls short of the full clone set. An unresolved V gene accounts for under half of the shortfall where checked; the remainder is of unknown origin. The table for this sample lists hundreds of thousands of clones; 82% of them were counted only once. In total, the top ten clones hold about 3.8% of the sample. The sequenced sample was peripheral blood. The receptor set was obtained from an elderly woman with acute or convalescent COVID-19.

This chain links TRBV18 with TRBJ1-2; D possibly corresponds to TRBD1 (6 bases). The V gene lost 3 bases and the J gene lost 8 bases, with 16 bases spanning the gap. The CDR3 has 14 amino acids. Germline CDR1 reads KGHSH; CDR2 reads LQKENI. CDR3 residues: CASSPAGQRQGYTF. CDR3 nucleotides: TGTGCCAGCTCACCCGCAGGACAGCGACAGGGCTACACCTTC.

V is TRBV6-5 and J is TRBJ1-1; D gene unclear. Deletions cut 6 bases from V and 3 bases from J, with 11 bases between. CDR3 length: 13 amino acids. Germline V lookup: CDR1 MNHEY, CDR2 SVGAGI. DNA of the CDR3: TGTGCCAGCAGGTGGGAGAGGGACACTGAAGCTTTCTTT. Translation: CASRWERDTEAFF.

The rearrangement uses TRBV24-1 and TRBJ2-3; 8 nucleotides align to TRBD2. The CDR3 has 14 amino acids. Trimming took 9 bases from V and 3 from J; bases not matched to a gene: 7. In germline, CDR1 is KGHDR, CDR2 SFDVKD. The CDR3 here is CATAREGGTDTQYF. The CDR3 bases are TGTGCCACCGCCCGGGAGGGGGGGACAGATACGCAGTATTTT.

The chain joins TRBV11-2 to TRBJ1-2, with 9 bases lining up with TRBD1. Germline CDR1 reads SGHAT; CDR2 reads FQNNGV. This CDR3 comprises 15 residues. V lost 5 bases and J lost 5; bases outside the gene matches: 9. The CDR3 here is CASSTWTGVAYGYTF. CDR3 coding DNA: TGTGCCAGCAGCACTTGGACAGGGGTGGCATATGGCTACACCTTC.

V gene TRBV7-2 combines with J gene TRBJ1-4; 9 bases match TRBD1. Germline V gene sequence: CDR1 SGHTA, CDR2 FQGNSA. The V segment lost 5 bases and the J segment 5 bases; nucleotides outside the gene matches: 6. This CDR3 has 15 residues. CDR3 DNA: TGTGCCAGCAGCAAACAGGGGGCGCCGAATGAAAAACTGTTTTTT. This sequence encodes CASSKQGAPNEKLFF.

This clone has just one count. This chain links TRBV4-1 with TRBJ2-2; 15 bases map to TRBD2. Germline trimming cut 0 bases from V and 4 bases from J; bases unmatched to any gene: 12. CDR1 MGHRA and CDR2 YSYEKL come from the germline V gene. The CDR3 extends over 21 amino acids. CDR3 bases: TGCGCCAGCAGCCAAGAAATAGGACTAGCGGGGGGGCCTTATCCCACCGGGGAGCTGTTTTTT. The encoded protein is CASSQEIGLAGGPYPTGELFF.

The sample holds one count of this clone. This rearrangement joins TRBV11-3 to TRBJ2-1; D gene ambiguous. This CDR3 has 15 residues. Trimming shortened V by 5 bases and J by 2 bases, and 13 bases separated the two germline ends. In germline, CDR1 is SGHNT, CDR2 YENEEA. The CDR3 loop is CASSPGVRTYNEQFF. CDR3 nucleotide sequence: TGTGCCAGCAGCCCGGGTGTGAGGACCTACAATGAGCAGTTCTTC.

This chain uses TRBV12-3 or TRBV12-4 with TRBJ1-2; 7 bases line up with TRBD1. The CDR3 consists of 13 residues. With 5 bases clipped from V and 7 bases from J, the junction kept 7 bases outside the gene matches. In DNA form, the CDR3 reads TGTGCCAGCAGTATACATACAGGGGTTGGCTACACCTTC. Encoded protein: CASSIHTGVGYTF.

The chain carries TRBV6-5 and TRBJ2-1; possibly TRBD1 for D (6 bases). CDR1 is MNHEY, CDR2 SVGAGI, per germline. Trimming pared 5 bases from V and 10 bases from J, leaving 9 bases between. This CDR3 comprises 11 residues. The CDR3 is CASSRGTEQFF. The CDR3 nucleotides are TGTGCCAGCAGTCGTGGGACAGAGCAGTTCTTC.

This clone was found a few times. This chain uses TRBV7-2 with TRBJ2-5, with D maybe TRBD2 (5 bases). The V gene's germline CDR1 is SGHTA and CDR2 FQGNSA. The CDR3 is made up of 15 amino acids. V was pared by 1 base and J by 0 bases, with 9 bases between. The CDR3, as DNA: TGTGCCAGCAGCTTAGTAGGCGGGTACCAAGAGACCCAGTACTTC. Encoded protein: CASSLVGGYQETQYF.

This chain connects TRBV27 to TRBJ1-5, with TRBD1 matching 8 bases. Germline V lookup: CDR1 MNHEY, CDR2 SMNVEV (reference sequence). This CDR3 comprises 16 residues. J was trimmed by 3 bases and V by 5 bases; bases with no gene match: 9. The DNA for the CDR3 is TGTGCCAGCAGTCCCCAGACAGGGGCGTTCAATCAGCCCCAGCATTTT. Encoded protein: CASSPQTGAFNQPQHF.

This clone appeared once. The rearrangement uses TRBV2 and TRBJ1-1; D is unresolved. The germline V gene has CDR1 SNHLY and CDR2 FYNNEI. V dropped 5 bases and J dropped 4 bases, with 14 bases sitting between them. The CDR3 is 14 amino acids. CDR3 protein: CASSSFSSFTEAFF. The CDR3, as DNA: TGTGCCAGCAGTTCCTTTAGTTCTTTCACTGAAGCTTTCTTT.

The chain links TRBV6-1 to TRBJ2-7; TRBD1 is a possible D gene (6 bases). Germline V CDR1 and CDR2: MNHNS, SASEGT. The CDR3 is 14 residues long. Trimming shortened V by 3 bases and J by 0 bases, and 9 bases separated the two germline ends. CDR3 DNA: TGTGCCAGCAGTGACCAGGGGAGCTCCTACGAGCAGTACTTC. Protein: CASSDQGSSYEQYF.

This rearrangement joins TRBV18 to TRBJ1-1, with TRBD1 identical over 7 bases. This CDR3 region has 16 residues. The germline gives CDR1 KGHSH, CDR2 LQKENI. Trimming removed 3 bases from V and 5 bases from J; junction bases left unmatched: 12. The CDR3 DNA is TGTGCCAGCTCACCGAGGGTTCCGGACAGGTCGACTGAAGCTTTCTTT. This translates into CASSPRVPDRSTEAFF.

This clone showed up just a few times. Other DNA sequences from this sample encode an identical CDR3 as well. The CDR3 coding sequence is TGTGCCAGCAGTTCAGGACAGGGGAATCAGCCCCAGCATTTT. It yields the protein CASSSGQGNQPQHF. V usage is TRBV28 and J usage is TRBJ1-5; 9 bases match TRBD1. The CDR3 extends over 14 amino acids. CDR1 and CDR2 from the germline V gene are MDHEN and SYDVKM. The V gene end was trimmed by 4 bases and the J gene end by 4 bases; junction bases not matched to a gene: 2.

As DNA, the CDR3 is TGTGCCAGCAGCTTAGATTTGACAGAGGACGAGCAGTACTTC. Its protein is CASSLDLTEDEQYF. The chain combines TRBV7-2 with TRBJ2-7, with D tentatively TRBD1 (5 bases). Germline V gives CDR1 SGHTA, CDR2 FQGNSA. CDR3 size: 14 residues. Trimming cost V 1 base and J 5 bases, with 12 bases left between them.

This clone was detected only once. The rearrangement uses TRBV7-2 and TRBJ2-2; D is uncertain. Germline V lookup: CDR1 SGHTA, CDR2 FQGNSA. V lost 3 bases, J lost 0 bases, and 14 bases lay in between. This CDR3 region has 17 residues. The CDR3 protein is CASSLVGVFANTGELFF. Here the CDR3 DNA reads TGTGCCAGCAGCTTGGTAGGAGTGTTCGCGAACACCGGGGAGCTGTTTTTT.

The chain links TRBV29-1 to TRBJ2-5; D may be TRBD1 (6 bases). Germline CDR1 reads SQVTM; CDR2 reads ANQGSEA. Trimming pared 3 bases from V and 5 bases from J, leaving 16 bases between. The CDR3 covers 14 residues. The chain's CDR3 is CSVDRDTLGETQYF. The CDR3 DNA follows: TGCAGCGTTGATAGGGACACCCTCGGGGAGACCCAGTACTTC.